The 5 T cell receptor beta chains below were found in one sample sequenced in a study of cytomegalovirus exposure and HLA in healthy donors. Vbeta (60) and Jbeta (13) primers were used in the PCR. Assay used: immunoSEQ multiplex PCR; TCRdb lists only in-frame clones, some missing. The sample records 95,000 to 150,000 clones, about 76% being singletons. Specimen: PBMCs. All receptors come from a man in his sixties in good health and CMV-seropositive.

The chain links TRBV5-6 to TRBJ1-1, with D tentatively TRBD1 (5 bases). This CDR3 is built from 15 residues. V lost 6 bases and J 0 bases, leaving 15 bases between the germline ends. Per germline, CDR1 SGHDT and CDR2 YYEEEE. CDR3 in DNA: TGTGCCAGCACCTTAGACCCCAGGGTGAACACTGAAGCTTTCTTT. Protein sequence: CASTLDPRVNTEAFF.

This CDR3 reads CASNQGGSGNTIYF. CDR3 DNA: TGTGCCAGCAACCAAGGCGGGTCCGGAAACACCATATATTTT. The genes are TRBV7-8 and TRBJ1-3; no firm D call. The CDR3 is 14 residues long. Trimming took 7 bases from V and 4 from J, leaving 14 bases between them. Germline CDR1 SGHVS, CDR2 FQNEAQ.

Here the CDR3 reads CASSRTGLNTGELFF. CDR3 coding DNA: TGCGCCAGCAGTCGGACAGGACTTAACACCGGGGAGCTGTTTTTT. The rearrangement uses TRBV10-1 and TRBJ2-2, with 7 bases that match TRBD1. The germline V gene has CDR1 WNHNN and CDR2 SYGVQD (reference sequence). This CDR3 has 15 amino acids. The junction had 5 bases not matched to a gene; V was cut back by 5 bases and J by 2 bases.

This clone was seen just once. V is TRBV30 and J is TRBJ1-5, with D perhaps matching TRBD1 (5 bases). The CDR3 loop spans 12 amino acids. Germline V gene data show CDR1 as GTSNPN and CDR2 as SVGIG (reference sequence). Trimming took off 3 bases at V and 3 bases at J, with 6 bases between the two ends. CDR3 residues: CAWSRVNQPQHF. CDR3 in DNA: TGTGCCTGGAGCAGGGTCAATCAGCCCCAGCATTTT.

The rearrangement links TRBV10-3 to TRBJ2-5; 7 positions agree with TRBD1. This CDR3 contains 17 residues. The V gene's germline CDR1 is ENHRY and CDR2 SYGVKD. V lost 4 bases to trimming and J lost 1 base; unmatched junction nucleotides: 12. CDR3 DNA: TGTGCCATCAGTGGAAGGGGGCAGGGGAACTCCCAAGAGACCCAGTACTTC. Translating gives CAISGRGQGNSQETQYF.